These 16 T cell receptor beta chains were all obtained from the same sample, sequenced in a study of T cell repertoires in cytomegalovirus infection. The antigens these receptors bind are not known. TCRdb processed the reads anew with MiXCR; each CDR3 protein has one entry. The repertoire holds hundreds of thousands of distinct CDR3 sequences, with roughly 31% as singletons. Sequencing used cultured CD8+ T cells from PBMCs, obtained from culture after CMV antigen stimulation. The receptors were sampled from a human donor in good health (CMV status not recorded). Some clones in this sample may be carry-over from other donors' samples.

This clonotype has just a few counts. This chain uses TRBV12-3 or TRBV12-4 with TRBJ2-7, with D possibly matching TRBD2 (7 bases). This CDR3 contains 13 residues. Between the trimmed V and J ends, which lost 6 bases and 5 bases, there was a span of 14 bases. The CDR3 DNA reads TGTGCCAGCAGGGGGGGGGGGCTGGACGAGCAGTACTTC. It is translated as CASRGGGLDEQYF.

This clonotype has ten or more counts. The chain links TRBV7-8 to TRBJ1-5, with D possibly TRBD1 on 5 matching bases. This CDR3 region has 14 residues. The germline V gene encodes CDR1 SGHVS and CDR2 FQNEAQ. Trimming pared 3 bases from V and 3 bases from J, leaving 9 bases between. CDR3 amino acids: CASSLAGNNQPQHF. The CDR3 bases are TGTGCCAGCAGCTTGGCAGGGAACAATCAGCCCCAGCATTTT.

The chain uses TRBV7-6 and TRBJ2-4, with 8 bases identical to TRBD1. CDR1 SGHVS and CDR2 FNYEAQ come from the germline V gene. V lost 3 bases to trimming and J lost 9 bases; unmatched junction nucleotides: 4. CDR3 length: 13 residues. In DNA, the CDR3 is TGTGCCAGCAGCTTGGACAGGGTAGGCATTCAGTACTTC. Translated, it gives CASSLDRVGIQYF.

The chain joins TRBV20-1 to TRBJ2-5; possibly TRBD2 for D (6 bases). The CDR3 is 15 residues long. V was shortened by 3 bases and J by 1 base, with 15 bases between the two germline ends. The germline V gene encodes CDR1 DFQATT and CDR2 SNEGSKA (reference sequence). In nucleotides, the CDR3 is TGCAGTGCTAGTTCCGGGCGGGGATCCCAAGAGACCCAGTACTTC. It encodes CSASSGRGSQETQYF.

The rearrangement uses TRBV10-3 and TRBJ2-1, with TRBD2 as a possible D gene (5 bases). Trimming shortened V by 8 bases and J by 5 bases, and 10 bases separated the two germline ends. This CDR3 spans 12 amino acids. Germline V gives CDR1 ENHRY, CDR2 SYGVKD. The CDR3 DNA reads as TGTGCCATCGCCGGAGGCGACAATGAGCAGTTCTTC. Translated, it gives CAIAGGDNEQFF.

This clonotype was seen more than once but under ten times. CDR3 residues: CASSETGGDGYTF. CDR3 DNA sequence: TGTGCCAGCAGTGAAACGGGGGGGGATGGCTACACCTTC. The gene calls are TRBV6-1 and TRBJ1-2; D is possibly TRBD1 (5 bases). V dropped 2 bases and J dropped 6 bases, with 10 bases sitting between them. CDR3 size: 13 residues. Germline CDR1 and CDR2: MNHNS and SASEGT.

This clonotype showed up just a few times. J is TRBJ1-2 and V is TRBV19; the D gene is possibly TRBD1 (5 bases). CDR1 and CDR2 (germline): LNHDA, SQIVND (reference sequence). Trimming removed 3 bases at V and 0 bases at J, with 8 bases between. The CDR3 sequence is 14 residues long. The CDR3 protein is CASSIQGANYGYTF. The CDR3 bases are TGTGCCAGTAGTATTCAGGGCGCTAACTATGGCTACACCTTC.

This clonotype was detected many times. The gene calls are TRBV18 and TRBJ1-1; 7 bases are shared with TRBD1. From germline, CDR1 is KGHSH and CDR2 LQKENI. This CDR3 comprises 15 residues. V was pared by 6 bases and J by 0 bases, with 7 bases of the junction left unmatched. The CDR3 loop is CASSLPGGMNTEAFF. CDR3 nucleotide sequence: TGTGCCAGCTCTCTGCCAGGGGGGATGAACACTGAAGCTTTCTTT. Full variable domain (outside the CDR3, taken from reference TRBV18 and TRBJ1-1): NAGVMQNPRHLVRRRGQEARLRCSPMKGHSHVYWYRQLPEEGLKFMVYLQKENIIDESGMPKERFSAEFPKEGPSILRIQQVVRGDSAAYFCASSLPGGMNTEAFFGQGTRLTVV.

This clonotype was seen ten or more times. The rearrangement joins TRBV6-2 or TRBV6-3 to TRBJ2-3, with unresolved D. The CDR3 length is 11 residues. The V and J ends lost 2 bases and 4 bases respectively, with 1 base between them. The germline CDR1 and CDR2 sequences are MNHEY and SVGEGT. CDR3 DNA sequence: TGTGCCAGCAGTTACCCAGATACGCAGTATTTT. This translates into CASSYPDTQYF.

The chain carries TRBV5-4 and TRBJ1-1; 7 bases map to TRBD1. V dropped 4 bases and J dropped 4; count of bases not matched to a gene: 4. The CDR3 sequence is 13 residues long. From germline, CDR1 is SGHNT and CDR2 YYREEE (reference sequence). In DNA, the CDR3 is TGTGCCAGCAGCCATCAGGGGGTCACTGAAGCTTTCTTT. This translates into CASSHQGVTEAFF.

V usage is TRBV12-3 or TRBV12-4 and J usage is TRBJ1-5, with 8 bases matching TRBD1. This CDR3 comprises 16 residues. Germline trimming cut 5 bases from V and 0 bases from J; bases unmatched to any gene: 6. CDR3 bases: TGTGCCAGCAGTCCGGACGGACAGGGTAGCAATCAGCCCCAGCATTTT. As protein: CASSPDGQGSNQPQHF.

The chain carries TRBV4-2 and TRBJ1-2; D gene uncertain. Trimming removed 1 base at V and 7 bases at J, with 7 bases between. Per germline, CDR1 LGHNA and CDR2 YNFKEQ. CDR3 length: 12 residues. The CDR3 DNA is TGTGCCAGCAGCCAAGCAGGTTTTGGCTACACCTTC. Its protein product is CASSQAGFGYTF.

This chain links TRBV19 with TRBJ2-1, with a tentative D call TRBD1 (7 bases). This CDR3 region has 14 residues. The germline V gene has CDR1 LNHDA and CDR2 SQIVND (reference sequence). With 7 bases removed from V and 4 bases from J, the gap between germline ends came to 14 bases. CDR3 in DNA: TGTGCCAGTAAGGAGGGGGCCGGGTACAATGAGCAGTTCTTC. It specifies CASKEGAGYNEQFF. Full variable domain (rest looked up from reference TRBV19 and TRBJ2-1): DGGITQSPKYLFRKEGQNVTLSCEQNLNHDAMYWYRQDPGQGLRLIYYSQIVNDFQKGDIAEGYSVSREKKESFPLTVTSAQKNPTAFYLCASKEGAGYNEQFFGPGTRLTVL.

The gene calls are TRBV7-8 and TRBJ1-5, with no clear D. The CDR3 covers 13 residues. Trimming shortened V by 3 bases and J by 7 bases, and 10 bases separated the two germline ends. Per the germline V gene, CDR1 is SGHVS and CDR2 is FQNEAQ. CDR3 amino acids: CASSLVRGQPQHF. CDR3 sequence (DNA): TGTGCCAGCAGCTTGGTTCGCGGGCAGCCCCAGCATTTT.

This chain uses TRBV7-3 with TRBJ1-2; 9 bases are shared with TRBD1. The germline CDR1 and CDR2 sequences are SGHTA and FQGTGA. There are 21 residues in the CDR3. V dropped 2 bases and J dropped 3; count of bases not matched to a gene: 22. The CDR3 spells CASSLRRRVRDRVKYYYGYTF. DNA for the CDR3: TGTGCCAGCAGCTTACGTCGGAGGGTGCGGGACAGGGTAAAGTATTACTATGGCTACACCTTC.

This rearrangement joins TRBV29-1 to TRBJ2-1; 10 nucleotides align to TRBD1. The CDR3 extends over 14 amino acids. Germline V gene lookup returns CDR1 SQVTM and CDR2 ANQGSEA. Germline trimming cut 5 bases from V and 4 bases from J; bases unmatched to any gene: 5. The CDR3 spells CSVPGTGDYNEQFF. The CDR3 coding sequence is TGCAGCGTTCCCGGGACAGGGGATTACAATGAGCAGTTCTTC.